A selection of T cell receptor beta chains follows, all from one sample in a study of blood T cell repertoires in COVID-19. Sequenced by immunoSEQ multiplex PCR; TCRdb stores in-frame clones only, minus some. The sample contains 70,000 or so clones, about 92% of which appear only once. Sequenced input: peripheral blood. These receptors all stem from a man over 45 with acute or convalescent COVID-19. Each CDR3 is given with its conserved first and last residue. D genes are given only for firm matches. Some rows mark clone size as missing; the rest say once, few, many or name a class of expanded clone.

TRBD1,14,TRBJ2-2,-,TRBV28,TGTGCCAGTCATCCGGGACAGGGTACGGGGGAGCTGTTTTTT,CASHPGQGTGELFF
-,14,TRBJ1-2,-,TRBV3-1/TRBV3-2,TGTGCCAGCAGCTACGACACATCTAACTATGGCTACACCTTC,CASSYDTSNYGYTF
TRBD1,16,TRBJ1-2,-,TRBV5-1,TGCGCCAGCAGCTTGCTCCCTGGACAGGCGGTCGATGGCTACACCTTC,CASSLLPGQAVDGYTF
TRBD2,14,TRBJ2-3,-,TRBV4-2,TGTGCCAGCAGCCTTAGCGGGAGCTCGGATACGCAGTATTTT,CASSLSGSSDTQYF
-,13,TRBJ1-2,-,TRBV12-3/TRBV12-4,TGTGCCAGCAGTCTCAGTGGCGCGGGTGGCTACACCTTC,CASSLSGAGGYTF
TRBD2,12,TRBJ2-5,few,TRBV2,TGTGCCAGCGGAGCGGGGTGGGAGACCCAGTACTTC,CASGAGWETQYF
TRBD1,14,TRBJ1-5,-,TRBV6-5,TGTGCCAGCCAAATAGGACAGGGGATCCAGCCCCAGCATTTT,CASQIGQGIQPQHF
-,15,TRBJ2-3,-,TRBV6-2/TRBV6-3,TGTGCCAGCAGTTCAATACCGGGTGGCACAGATACGCAGTATTTT,CASSSIPGGTDTQYF
-,15,TRBJ1-6,-,TRBV6-5,TGTGCCAGCAGGAGGGGGTTCACCTATAATTCACCCCTCCACTTT,CASRRGFTYNSPLHF
TRBD2,17,TRBJ2-1,-,TRBV3-1/TRBV3-2,TGTGCCAGCAGCCCACGCAGCAGCGGGAGAGAAAAAAATGAGCAGTTCTTC,CASSPRSSGREKNEQFF
-,15,TRBJ2-3,-,TRBV27,TGTGCCAGCAGTTTATCCTCGGGAGTGGATGATACGCAGTATTTT,CASSLSSGVDDTQYF
TRBD2,18,TRBJ2-5,few,TRBV5-8,TGTGCCAGCAGCTTGGCTGTCCTAGCGGGGGGGATACAAGAGACCCAGTACTTC,CASSLAVLAGGIQETQYF
-,13,TRBJ2-5,-,TRBV28,TGTGCCAGCAGTGGGCAGGGATTGAAGACCCAGTACTTC,CASSGQGLKTQYF
TRBD1,16,TRBJ1-5,few,TRBV5-8,TGTGCCAGCATCCGCGAGGACAGGGGCCTTAATCAGCCCCAGCATTTT,CASIREDRGLNQPQHF
TRBD1,14,TRBJ1-4,-,TRBV28,TGTGCCAGCATCCTACAGGGGGCGGGTGAAAAACTGTTTTTT,CASILQGAGEKLFF
-,15,TRBJ2-5,-,TRBV7-6,TGTGCCAGCAGCCGCGGGACCGAACCACGAGAGACCCAGTACTTC,CASSRGTEPRETQYF
-,17,TRBJ2-6,-,TRBV7-8,TGTGCCAGCAGCCTCTCGGGCAGGGTGTCTGGGGCCAACGTCCTGACTTTC,CASSLSGRVSGANVLTF
TRBD2,16,TRBJ2-3,-,TRBV19,TGTGCCAGTAGTACCACGACTAGCGGGGGGGCAGATACGCAGTATTTT,CASSTTTSGGADTQYF
TRBD1,16,TRBJ1-4,-,TRBV10-3,TGTGCCATCAGTGAGTCTTGGCGACAGGGGACCGAAAAACTGTTTTTT,CAISESWRQGTEKLFF
TRBD2,17,TRBJ2-2,-,TRBV7-9,TGTGCCAGCAGCTTTAAACTAGCGGGGGGGAACACCGGGGAGCTGTTTTTT,CASSFKLAGGNTGELFF
-,16,TRBJ2-1,-,TRBV14,TGTGCCAGCAGCCACGCGAAAGGGGGCTCCTACAATGAGCAGTTCTTC,CASSHAKGGSYNEQFF
-,14,TRBJ2-2,-,TRBV6-4,TGTGCCAGCAGTGACTCTGGGACAACCGGGGAGCTGTTTTTT,CASSDSGTTGELFF
TRBD1,14,TRBJ1-4,-,TRBV30,TGTGCCTGGATGGACGGGACAGATAATGAAAAACTGTTTTTT,CAWMDGTDNEKLFF
TRBD2,16,TRBJ2-5,few,TRBV19,TGTGCCAGTAGTACAGCCGGGACTAGCCAGCAAGAGACCCAGTACTTC,CASSTAGTSQQETQYF
-,15,TRBJ1-5,-,TRBV18,TGTGCCAGCTCACCACCGGGCCAAATGGGTCAGCCCCAGCATTTT,CASSPPGQMGQPQHF
TRBD1,15,TRBJ2-5,-,TRBV24-1,TGTGCCACCAGCAGGACAGGGGGAAACCAAGAGACCCAGTACTTC,CATSRTGGNQETQYF
TRBD1,15,TRBJ2-5,few,TRBV28,TGTGCCAGCAGTTCTCCGGGACAGCCCCAAGAGACCCAGTACTTC,CASSSPGQPQETQYF
-,15,TRBJ2-1,-,TRBV3-1/TRBV3-2,TGTGCCAGCAGCCCCGGGACTTTCACCTACAATGAGCAGTTCTTC,CASSPGTFTYNEQFF
-,14,TRBJ2-2,-,TRBV9,TGTGCCGACCGGAGGCCCCTGGGCACCGGGGAGCTGTTTTTT,CADRRPLGTGELFF
TRBD2,15,TRBJ2-7,-,TRBV27,TGTGCCAGCAGTTTGCCTAGCGGTAACTCCTACGAGCAGTACTTC,CASSLPSGNSYEQYF
-,17,TRBJ2-1,-,TRBV5-6,TGTGCCAGCAGCCGGCGTATGGCGGCGATACCTCTGGATGAGCAGTTCTTC,CASSRRMAAIPLDEQFF
-,15,TRBJ1-4,-,TRBV6-5,TGTGCCAGCACAAGGACGGGACTCGCAGATGAAAAACTGTTTTTT,CASTRTGLADEKLFF
-,16,TRBJ1-6,-,TRBV7-8,TGTGCCAGCAGCTTAGCGATTGCGGGGGGCGAATCACCCCTCCACTTT,CASSLAIAGGESPLHF
TRBD1,16,TRBJ2-1,-,TRBV4-1,TGCGCCAGCAGCCGTGGACAGGGTCTCTCCTACAATGAGCAGTTCTTC,CASSRGQGLSYNEQFF
-,15,TRBJ2-7,-,TRBV7-2,TGTGCCAGCAGCTTAAGGGGAACGAGCTCCTACGAGCAGTACTTC,CASSLRGTSSYEQYF
-,15,TRBJ1-2,-,TRBV6-5,TGTGCCAGCAGTTACTCGACCGGAGTATTTGGTGGCTACACCTTC,CASSYSTGVFGGYTF
TRBD1,14,TRBJ1-1,-,TRBV6-5,TGTGCCAGCATACCGGGACAGGGAGGAACTGAAGCTTTCTTT,CASIPGQGGTEAFF
TRBD2,15,TRBJ2-3,-,TRBV28,TGTGCCAGCAGTTTTCGGCGGGAGCCCACAGATACGCAGTATTTT,CASSFRREPTDTQYF
-,17,TRBJ1-5,-,TRBV14,TGTGCCAGCAGCCCAAACCTGACAGAATATAGCAATCAGCCCCAGCATTTT,CASSPNLTEYSNQPQHF
-,16,TRBJ1-5,-,TRBV7-8,TGTGCCAGCAGCCGTTATCAGGGATTAAGCAATCAGCCCCAGCATTTT,CASSRYQGLSNQPQHF
TRBD2,18,TRBJ2-1,-,TRBV9,TGTGCCAGCAGCGTGGGACTAGCGGGAGTGGGGTCCTACAATGAGCAGTTCTTC,CASSVGLAGVGSYNEQFF
-,17,TRBJ2-1,-,TRBV4-3,TGCGCCAGCAGCCAAGTATCCCCCTGGGGAGCCGACAATGAGCAGTTCTTC,CASSQVSPWGADNEQFF
TRBD1,14,TRBJ1-6,-,TRBV6-2/TRBV6-3,TGTGCCAGCAGTTACAAAGGGGGCCCGTCACCCCTCCACTTT,CASSYKGGPSPLHF
TRBD1,18,TRBJ2-7,-,TRBV18,TGTGCCAGCTCACTACCGGGACAGGGATTAGCAAGCGGGCTCGAGCAGTACTTC,CASSLPGQGLASGLEQYF
-,15,TRBJ2-7,-,TRBV5-1,TGCGCCAGCAGCCCCGACGGTCGGGAGACCTACGAGCAGTACTTC,CASSPDGRETYEQYF
-,15,TRBJ2-2,-,TRBV28,TGTGCCAGCAGTTTCGGTACCGTCAACACCGGGGAGCTGTTTTTT,CASSFGTVNTGELFF
TRBD1,15,TRBJ1-6,-,TRBV11-2,TGTGCCAGCAGCCTGACAGGGGAGAGCAATTCACCCCTCCACTTT,CASSLTGESNSPLHF
-,17,TRBJ1-2,-,TRBV7-8,TGTGCCATCCGTTACAGGGTTACGGAGTGGAGGCCCTATGGCTACACCTTC,CAIRYRVTEWRPYGYTF
-,12,TRBJ2-5,-,TRBV29-1,TGCAGCGTTGAAGGGGCAGGGGAGACCCAGTACTTC,CSVEGAGETQYF
TRBD2,16,TRBJ2-7,-,TRBV28,TGTGCCAGCAGTGCTTCCCTAGCGGGGCCTGCCTACGAGCAGTACTTC,CASSASLAGPAYEQYF
-,14,TRBJ2-5,-,TRBV7-2,TGTGCCAGCAGCTTAGTAGCGTTCCAAGAGACCCAGTACTTC,CASSLVAFQETQYF
-,13,TRBJ1-3,-,TRBV19,TGTGCCAGTAGTCCCATCTCTGGAAACACCATATATTTT,CASSPISGNTIYF
TRBD1,18,TRBJ2-7,-,TRBV12-5,TGTGCTAGTGGCCCCACAGGGGGCAAAGTTTTTAGATACTACGAGCAGTACTTC,CASGPTGGKVFRYYEQYF
TRBD1,13,TRBJ2-7,-,TRBV19,TGTGCCAGTAGTATAAAGGACAGGGGCGAGCAGTACTTC,CASSIKDRGEQYF
-,13,TRBJ1-1,-,TRBV11-2,TGTGCCAGCAGCCTCGGACAGAACACTGAAGCTTTCTTT,CASSLGQNTEAFF
-,16,TRBJ2-7,-,TRBV10-3,TGTGCCATCAGTGAGTTGAGGCGGGAAGGGCTAGCTGAGCAGTACTTC,CAISELRREGLAEQYF
TRBD2,17,TRBJ2-5,once,TRBV10-3,TGTGCCATCAGTGAGTCAGCCGCGGGAGGGCCCGAAGGGACCCAGTACTTC,CAISESAAGGPEGTQYF